This TCR beta chain came from a study of PD-1 blockade in classical Hodgkin lymphoma. Overall study findings and caveats: Before treatment, TCR diversity in newly diagnosed patients was reportedly lower than in healthy donors. Significant TCR diversity gains by C4D1 occurred in CD4+ but not CD8+ cells. Lower baseline TCR diversity marked trial partial responders and progressors.

This CDR3 spans 12 amino acids. The germline CDR1 and CDR2 sequences are SGHNT and YENEEA. The V gene lost 7 bases and the J gene lost 1 base, with 7 bases spanning the gap. The repertoire was sequenced with immunoSEQ multiplex PCR; TCRdb's copy has only in-frame clones and lacks some. The table has about 12,000 clones, roughly 80% seen once. Time point indicated: cycle 4 day 1 (C4D1), after more than 5 weeks of nivolumab. Relapse after autologous stem cell transplantation occurred in every patient, and brentuximab vedotin exposure varied. Investigators isolated CD4+ T cells from thawed PBMCs through magnetic negative selection. On this clone: Antigen specificity is unknown.

The chain is built from TRBV11-3 and TRBJ1-1; D is ambiguous. Sample: CD4+ T cells from blood, taken before the fourth cycle of nivolumab. This clonotype originated in a human donor with classical Hodgkin lymphoma. CDR3 nucleotide sequence: TGTGCCAGCACTCAGAGGAACACTGAAGCTTTCTTT. Protein sequence: CASTQRNTEAFF. The complete variable domain, with remaining parts taken from reference TRBV11-3 and TRBJ1-1, reads EAGVVQSPRYKIIEKKQPVAFWCNPISGHNTLYWYLQNLGQGPELLIRYENEEAVDDSQLPKDRFSAERLKGVDSTLKIQPAELGDSAVYLCASTQRNTEAFFGQGTRLTVV.